This TCR beta chain emerged from a study of control samples from healthy donors and cancer patients. Repertoires were generated with immunoSEQ multiplex PCR, while TCRdb's copy carries only in-frame clones and drops some. The sample lists some 100,000 clones, approximately 90% occurring once. The CDR3 consists of 16 residues. V dropped 0 bases and J dropped 2 bases, with 13 bases sitting between them. CDR1 and CDR2 from the germline V gene are MNHEY and SVGAGI. This TCR was recovered from a woman aged 50 to 60 in good health. Sequencing was done on a sample of blood. The chain employs TRBV6-5 and TRBJ1-2; possible D gene TRBD1, 5 bases. Written as DNA, the CDR3 is TGTGCCAGCAGTTACTCAGTGGGTGGGGACAACTATGGCTACACCTTC. Protein product: CASSYSVGGDNYGYTF.